Detailed here is one TCR beta chain. This table comes from immunoSEQ multiplex PCR, and its TCRdb copy is limited to in-frame clones, with some not included. The sample consists of 250,000 to 350,000 clones, roughly 87% of them appearing once. The data are from a study of blood T cell repertoires in COVID-19. For the study at large: PBMCs, B-cell-depleted T cells, or T cells provided the cDNA or gDNA that made up the material.

The CDR3 loop spans 14 amino acids. Trimming took 6 bases from V and 8 from J; bases not matched to a gene: 11. In germline, CDR1 is MNHEY, CDR2 SVGEGT. The chain couples TRBV6-2 or TRBV6-3 to TRBJ1-2; TRBD1 matches 8 bases. Sequencing was carried out using peripheral blood. This receptor was identified in a woman aged 50 to 60 who had recovered from COVID-19. DNA of the CDR3: TGTGCCAGCAGCCAAATCGGGACAGGACGGGGCTACACCTTC. Its protein product is CASSQIGTGRGYTF.